This record covers a single TCR beta chain. Produced via immunoSEQ multiplex PCR; TCRdb's table is partial and in-frame only. Here the sample spans approximately 290,000 clones, about 85% being singletons. Germline CDR1 is KGHSH and CDR2 is LQKENI. This CDR3 is 17 amino acids long. V was clipped by 4 bases and J by 8 bases, with 26 bases between them. The data originate from a study of blood T cell repertoires in COVID-19. This rearrangement joins TRBV18 to TRBJ1-2, with D maybe TRBD1 (6 bases). Sequencing was performed on peripheral blood. The receptor comes from a human donor with COVID-19, enrolled during active disease. The donor label of this sample is uncertain. The CDR3 DNA sequence: TGTGCCAGCTCACGTCAGGGGCAGGCCACCCCATGGGAAGGCTACACCTTC. Amino acid sequence: CASSRQGQATPWEGYTF.